This T cell receptor (beta chain) derives from a study of blood T cell repertoires in COVID-19. This CDR3 is built from 11 residues. V was pared by 8 bases and J by 9 bases, with 14 bases between. Germline loops: CDR1 DFQATT, CDR2 SNEGSKA (reference sequence). Assay: immunoSEQ multiplex PCR; the TCRdb copy retains only in-frame clones and omits some. The sample has under 150,000 clones; 80% to 85% are singletons. This clone has just a few counts. Sequences were obtained from PBMCs or T cells enriched from blood (not recorded which). The receptor comes from a man in his forties with acute COVID-19. V gene TRBV20-1 combines with J gene TRBJ2-1, with a tentative D call TRBD2 (6 bases). The CDR3 nucleotides are TGCAGTCCGTATAGCGGTCCTGAGCAGTTCTTC. This sequence encodes CSPYSGPEQFF.